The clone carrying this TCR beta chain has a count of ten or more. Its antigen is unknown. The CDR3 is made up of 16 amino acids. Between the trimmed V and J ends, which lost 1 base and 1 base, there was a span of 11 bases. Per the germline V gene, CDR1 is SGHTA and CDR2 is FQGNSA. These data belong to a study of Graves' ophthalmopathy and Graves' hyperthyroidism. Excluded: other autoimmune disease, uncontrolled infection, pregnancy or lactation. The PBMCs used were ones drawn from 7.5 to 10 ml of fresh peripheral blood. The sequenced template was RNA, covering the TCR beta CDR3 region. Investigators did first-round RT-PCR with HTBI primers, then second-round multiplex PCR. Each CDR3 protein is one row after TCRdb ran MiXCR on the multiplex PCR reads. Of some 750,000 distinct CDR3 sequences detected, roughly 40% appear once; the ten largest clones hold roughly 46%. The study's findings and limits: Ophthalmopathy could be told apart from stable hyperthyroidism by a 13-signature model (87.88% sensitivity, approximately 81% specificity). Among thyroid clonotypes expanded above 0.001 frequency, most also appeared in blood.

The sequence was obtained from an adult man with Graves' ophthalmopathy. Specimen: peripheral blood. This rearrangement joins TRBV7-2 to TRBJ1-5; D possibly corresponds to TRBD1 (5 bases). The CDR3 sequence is CASSLGLGVSNQPQHF. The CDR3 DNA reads TGTGCCAGCAGCTTAGGCTTGGGGGTCAGCAATCAGCCCCAGCATTTT.